This TCR beta chain is drawn from a study of blood T cell repertoires in COVID-19. About the study: COVID-19 samples, acute and convalescent, were from the United States, Italy and Spain.

Produced via immunoSEQ multiplex PCR; TCRdb's table is partial and in-frame only. The sample holds 29,000 or so clones; around nine tenths are singletons and the top ten take 9% to 15%. The V end lost 0 bases, the J end lost 2 bases, and 10 bases lay between the germline ends. This CDR3 has 15 residues. Germline values: CDR1 SGHRS, CDR2 YFSETQ. The sequenced sample consisted of peripheral blood. J is TRBJ2-3 and V is TRBV5-1; weak D call: TRBD1 (6 bases). The TCR originated in a human donor in a cohort sampled during active COVID-19. The donor label of this sample is uncertain. The CDR3 bases are TGCGCCAGCAGCTTGGTTCAGGGGCCCACAGATACGCAGTATTTT. Its translation: CASSLVQGPTDTQYF.